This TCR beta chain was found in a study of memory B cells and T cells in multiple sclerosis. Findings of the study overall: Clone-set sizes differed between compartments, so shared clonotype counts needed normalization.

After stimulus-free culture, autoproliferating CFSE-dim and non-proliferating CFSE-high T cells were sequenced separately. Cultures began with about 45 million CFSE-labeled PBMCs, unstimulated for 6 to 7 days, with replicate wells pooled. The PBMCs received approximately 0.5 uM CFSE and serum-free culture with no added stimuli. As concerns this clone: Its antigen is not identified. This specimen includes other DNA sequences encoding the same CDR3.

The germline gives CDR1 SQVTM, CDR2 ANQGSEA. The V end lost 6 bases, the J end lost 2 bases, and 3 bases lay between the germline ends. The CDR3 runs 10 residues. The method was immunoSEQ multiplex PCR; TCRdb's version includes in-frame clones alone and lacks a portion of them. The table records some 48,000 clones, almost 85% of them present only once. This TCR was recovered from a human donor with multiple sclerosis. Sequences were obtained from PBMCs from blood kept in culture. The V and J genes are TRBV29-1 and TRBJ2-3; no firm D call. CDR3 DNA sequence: TGCAGCGTCGACACAGATACGCAGTATTTT. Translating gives CSVDTDTQYF.